Presented here are 7 T cell receptor beta chains from one specimen sequenced in a study of cytomegalovirus exposure and HLA in healthy donors. The PCR made use of 60 Vbeta and 13 Jbeta primers. TCRdb keeps only in-frame clones here, not all; method: immunoSEQ multiplex PCR. The table includes over 150,000 clones, 78% detected once. Source material: PBMCs. The receptors here all came from a woman between 50 and 59 years old in good health and CMV-seropositive.

The V gene is TRBV27, the J gene TRBJ1-2, with D perhaps TRBD1 (6 bases). V lost 3 bases to trimming and J lost 6 bases, with 23 bases between them. Germline assignment: CDR1 MNHEY and CDR2 SMNVEV (reference sequence). This CDR3 contains 17 residues. This CDR3 reads CASSLGPLGAGPNGYTF. DNA for the CDR3: TGTGCCAGCAGTTTGGGCCCTTTGGGGGCTGGCCCCAATGGCTACACCTTC.

This sequence joins TRBV29-1 and TRBJ1-3; 7 bases are a match to TRBD1. This CDR3 contains 14 residues. The germline V gene encodes CDR1 SQVTM and CDR2 ANQGSEA. Trimming at V came to 4 bases and at J to 1 base, leaving 4 bases not matched to a gene. The CDR3 nucleotides read TGCAGCGTTGGCCGGACAGGATCTGGAAACACCATATATTTT. Its translation: CSVGRTGSGNTIYF.

This rearrangement joins TRBV5-1 to TRBJ2-7, with a weak D call TRBD2 (6 bases). Germline V gives CDR1 SGHRS, CDR2 YFSETQ. The CDR3 length is 13 residues. Trimming shortened V by 4 bases and J by 8 bases, and 16 bases separated the two germline ends. This chain's CDR3 is CASSGGLGEKQYF. The CDR3, as DNA: TGCGCCAGCAGCGGGGGACTGGGAGAGAAGCAGTACTTC.

To note about this clone: The junction does not match germline at one end; this may be a read error. The genes are TRBV30 and TRBJ2-6; possibly TRBD1 for D (6 bases). CDR1 GTSNPN and CDR2 SVGIG come from the germline V gene (reference sequence). This CDR3 has 16 amino acids. In DNA form, the CDR3 reads TGTGCCTGGAGTGTAAACAGGGTCTCTGGGGCCAACGGCCTGACTTTC. This encodes CAWSVNRVSGANGLTF.

This chain links TRBV28 with TRBJ1-4; D is undetermined. Germline CDR1 is MDHEN and CDR2 is SYDVKM. Trimming shortened V by 3 bases and J by 3 bases, and 11 bases separated the two germline ends. The CDR3 is 15 amino acids. CDR3: CASSFVAVSNEKLFF. CDR3 nucleotides: TGTGCCAGCAGTTTTGTGGCGGTATCTAATGAAAAACTGTTTTTT. Complete variable domain (other parts from reference TRBV28 and TRBJ1-4): DVKVTQSSRYLVKRTGEKVFLECVQDMDHENMFWYRQDPGLGLRLIYFSYDVKMKEKGDIPEGYSVSREKKERFSLILESASTNQTSMYLCASSFVAVSNEKLFFGSGTQLSVL.

The chain recombines TRBV18 with TRBJ1-1, with D possibly being TRBD1 (5 bases). Germline V lookup: CDR1 KGHSH, CDR2 LQKENI. Trimming removed 2 bases at V and 1 base at J, with 11 bases between. The length of the CDR3 is 15 residues. This chain's CDR3 is CASSPMGGRNTEAFF. CDR3 sequence (DNA): TGTGCCAGCTCACCAATGGGGGGACGGAACACTGAAGCTTTCTTT.

This chain uses TRBV21-1 with TRBJ1-1; TRBD1 was called by the table and not checked on the DNA. TRBV21-1 is a recognized pseudogene. CDR3 size: 15 residues. The CDR3 protein is CASSKDGTASTEAFF. CDR3 nucleotide sequence: TGTGCCAGCAGCAAAGATGGGACAGCTTCCACTGAAGCTTTCTTT.